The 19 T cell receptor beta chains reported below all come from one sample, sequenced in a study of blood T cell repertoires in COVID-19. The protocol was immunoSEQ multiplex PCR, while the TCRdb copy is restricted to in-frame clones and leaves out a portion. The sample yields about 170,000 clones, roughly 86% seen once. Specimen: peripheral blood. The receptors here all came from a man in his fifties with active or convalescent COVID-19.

The DNA of the CDR3 is TGTGCCAGCAGCCAACAGGGTTACACTGAAGCTTTCTTT. Encoded protein: CASSQQGYTEAFF. V usage is TRBV3-1 (or the pseudogene TRBV3-2) and J usage is TRBJ1-1; TRBD1 might be the D (5 bases). Germline V gives CDR1 LGHDT, CDR2 YNNKEL (reference sequence). The CDR3 sequence is 13 residues long. V was cut by 2 bases and J by 3 bases, with 7 bases left in between.

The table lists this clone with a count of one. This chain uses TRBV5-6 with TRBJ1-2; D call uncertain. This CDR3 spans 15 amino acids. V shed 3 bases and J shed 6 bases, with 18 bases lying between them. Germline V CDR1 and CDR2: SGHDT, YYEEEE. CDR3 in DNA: TGTGCCAGCAGCTCGGCAGACCGCCTGGGAGATGGCTACACCTTC. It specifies CASSSADRLGDGYTF.

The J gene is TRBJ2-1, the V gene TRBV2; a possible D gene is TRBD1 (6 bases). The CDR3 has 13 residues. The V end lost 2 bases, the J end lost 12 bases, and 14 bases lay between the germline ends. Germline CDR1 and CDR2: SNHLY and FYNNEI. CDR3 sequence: CASSESRPGVQFF. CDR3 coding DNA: TGTGCCAGCAGTGAATCCAGGCCAGGGGTGCAGTTCTTC.

In DNA, the CDR3 is TGTGCCAGCAGTATACGGGACAGCTACAATGAGCAGTTCTTC. This encodes CASSIRDSYNEQFF. V usage is TRBV13 and J usage is TRBJ2-1, with 7 bases aligning to TRBD1. This CDR3 has 14 residues. Germline loops: CDR1 PRHDT, CDR2 FYEKMQ (reference sequence). J lost 3 bases, V lost 6 bases, and 5 bases had no gene match.

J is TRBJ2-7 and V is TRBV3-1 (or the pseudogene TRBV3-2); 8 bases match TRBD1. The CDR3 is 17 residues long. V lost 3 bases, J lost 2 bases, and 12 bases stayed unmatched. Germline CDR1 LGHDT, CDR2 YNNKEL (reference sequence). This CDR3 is CASSHPAGGASTYEQYF. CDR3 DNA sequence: TGTGCCAGCAGCCACCCAGCAGGGGGCGCTTCAACCTACGAGCAGTACTTC.

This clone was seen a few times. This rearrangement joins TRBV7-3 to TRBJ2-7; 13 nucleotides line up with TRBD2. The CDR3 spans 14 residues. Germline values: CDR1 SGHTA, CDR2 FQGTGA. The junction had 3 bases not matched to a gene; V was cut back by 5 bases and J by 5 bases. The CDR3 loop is CASSTGTSGNEQYF. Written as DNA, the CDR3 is TGTGCCAGCAGCACAGGGACTAGCGGGAACGAGCAGTACTTC.

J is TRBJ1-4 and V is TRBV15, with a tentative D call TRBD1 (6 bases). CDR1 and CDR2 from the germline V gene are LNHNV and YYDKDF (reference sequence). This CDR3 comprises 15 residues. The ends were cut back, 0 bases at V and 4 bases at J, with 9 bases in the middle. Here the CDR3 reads CATSRDSGVNEKLFF. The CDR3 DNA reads TGTGCCACCAGCAGAGATTCAGGGGTTAATGAAAAACTGTTTTTT.

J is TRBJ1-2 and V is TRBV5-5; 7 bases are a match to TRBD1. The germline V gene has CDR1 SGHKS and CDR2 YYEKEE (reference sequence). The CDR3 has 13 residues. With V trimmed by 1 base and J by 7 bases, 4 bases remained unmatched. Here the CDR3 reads CASSLSRGFGYTF. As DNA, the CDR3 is TGTGCCAGCAGCTTGTCCAGGGGGTTTGGCTACACCTTC.

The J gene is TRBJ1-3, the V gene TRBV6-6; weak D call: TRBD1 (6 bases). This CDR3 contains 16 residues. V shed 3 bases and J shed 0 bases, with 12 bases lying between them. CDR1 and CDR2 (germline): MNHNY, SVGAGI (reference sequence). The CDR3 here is CASSYGRTVSGNTIYF. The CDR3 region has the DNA TGTGCCAGCAGTTATGGCCGGACAGTCTCTGGAAACACCATATATTTT.

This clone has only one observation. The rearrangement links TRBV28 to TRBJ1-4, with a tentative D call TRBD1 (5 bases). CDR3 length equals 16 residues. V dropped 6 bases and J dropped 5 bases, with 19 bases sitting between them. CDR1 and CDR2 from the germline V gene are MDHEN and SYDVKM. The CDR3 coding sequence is TGTGCCAGCAGGGCGTCGGTCAGGGTGGGAAATGAAAAACTGTTTTTT. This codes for CASRASVRVGNEKLFF.

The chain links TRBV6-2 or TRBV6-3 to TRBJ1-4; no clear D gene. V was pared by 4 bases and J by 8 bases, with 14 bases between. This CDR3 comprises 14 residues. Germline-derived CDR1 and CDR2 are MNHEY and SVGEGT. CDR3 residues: CASSSGGVVEKLFF. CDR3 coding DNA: TGTGCCAGCAGTTCCGGCGGCGTTGTGGAAAAACTGTTTTTT.

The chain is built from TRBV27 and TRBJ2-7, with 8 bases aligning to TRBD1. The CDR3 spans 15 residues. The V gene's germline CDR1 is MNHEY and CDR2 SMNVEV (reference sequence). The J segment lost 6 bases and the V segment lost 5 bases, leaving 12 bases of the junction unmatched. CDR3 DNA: TGTGCCAGCAGTCGTCAGGGGGCGCCGGTTCCCGAGCAGTACTTC. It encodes CASSRQGAPVPEQYF.

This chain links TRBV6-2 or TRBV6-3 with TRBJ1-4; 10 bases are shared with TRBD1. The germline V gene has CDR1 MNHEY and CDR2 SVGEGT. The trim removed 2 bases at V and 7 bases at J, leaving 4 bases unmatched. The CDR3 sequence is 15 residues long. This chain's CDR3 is CASSYRRTGGEKLFF. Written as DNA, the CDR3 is TGTGCCAGCAGTTACCGGCGGACAGGGGGTGAAAAACTGTTTTTT.

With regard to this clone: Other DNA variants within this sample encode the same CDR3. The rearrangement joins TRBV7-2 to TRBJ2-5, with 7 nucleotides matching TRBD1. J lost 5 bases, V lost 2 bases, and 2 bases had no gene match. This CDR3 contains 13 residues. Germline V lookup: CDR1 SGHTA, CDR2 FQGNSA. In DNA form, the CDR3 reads TGTGCCAGCAGCTTAAGGGGGCGGGAGACCCAGTACTTC. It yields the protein CASSLRGRETQYF.

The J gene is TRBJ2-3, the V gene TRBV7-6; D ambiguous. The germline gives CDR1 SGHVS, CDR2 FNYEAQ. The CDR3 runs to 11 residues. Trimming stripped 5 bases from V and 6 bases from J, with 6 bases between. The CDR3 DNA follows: TGTGCCAGCAGCCCCCGGGATACGCAGTATTTT. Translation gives CASSPRDTQYF.

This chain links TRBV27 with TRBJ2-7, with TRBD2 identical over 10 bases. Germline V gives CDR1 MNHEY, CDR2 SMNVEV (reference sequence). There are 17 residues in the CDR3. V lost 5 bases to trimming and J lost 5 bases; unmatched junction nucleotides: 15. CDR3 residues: CASSPLLDSGRIHEQYF. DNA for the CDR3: TGTGCCAGCAGTCCTTTGCTGGATAGCGGGAGGATCCACGAGCAGTACTTC.

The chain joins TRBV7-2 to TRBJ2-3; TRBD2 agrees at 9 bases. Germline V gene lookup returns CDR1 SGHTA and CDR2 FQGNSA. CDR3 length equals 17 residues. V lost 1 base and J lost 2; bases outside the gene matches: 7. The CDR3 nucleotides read TGTGCCAGCAGCTTAGTTGCTAGCGGGGTCAACACAGATACGCAGTATTTT. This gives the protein CASSLVASGVNTDTQYF.

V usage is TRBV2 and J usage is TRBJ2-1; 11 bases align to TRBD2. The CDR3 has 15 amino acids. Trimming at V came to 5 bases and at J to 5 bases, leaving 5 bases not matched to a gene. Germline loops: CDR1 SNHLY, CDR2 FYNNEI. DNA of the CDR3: TGTGCCAGCAGTTCTCTAGCGGGGGGCGACAATGAGCAGTTCTTC. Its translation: CASSSLAGGDNEQFF.

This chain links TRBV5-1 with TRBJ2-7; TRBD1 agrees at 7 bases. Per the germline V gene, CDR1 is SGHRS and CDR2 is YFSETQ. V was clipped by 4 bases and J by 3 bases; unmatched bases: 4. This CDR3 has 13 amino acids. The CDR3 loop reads CASSPRQGYEQYF. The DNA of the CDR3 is TGCGCCAGCAGCCCTCGACAGGGCTACGAGCAGTACTTC.